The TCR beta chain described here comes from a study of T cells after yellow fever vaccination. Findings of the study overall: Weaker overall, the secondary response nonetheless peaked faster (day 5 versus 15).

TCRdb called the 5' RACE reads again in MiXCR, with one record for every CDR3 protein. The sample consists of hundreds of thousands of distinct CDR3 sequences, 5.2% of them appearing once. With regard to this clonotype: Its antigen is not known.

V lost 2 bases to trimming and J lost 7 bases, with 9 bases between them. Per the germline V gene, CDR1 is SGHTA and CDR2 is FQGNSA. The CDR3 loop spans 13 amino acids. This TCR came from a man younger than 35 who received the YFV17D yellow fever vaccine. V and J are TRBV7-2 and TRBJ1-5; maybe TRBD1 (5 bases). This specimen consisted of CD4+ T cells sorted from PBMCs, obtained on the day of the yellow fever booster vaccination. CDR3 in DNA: TGTGCCAGCAGCTTACAGGGCCGCCAGCCCCAGCATTTT. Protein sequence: CASSLQGRQPQHF.